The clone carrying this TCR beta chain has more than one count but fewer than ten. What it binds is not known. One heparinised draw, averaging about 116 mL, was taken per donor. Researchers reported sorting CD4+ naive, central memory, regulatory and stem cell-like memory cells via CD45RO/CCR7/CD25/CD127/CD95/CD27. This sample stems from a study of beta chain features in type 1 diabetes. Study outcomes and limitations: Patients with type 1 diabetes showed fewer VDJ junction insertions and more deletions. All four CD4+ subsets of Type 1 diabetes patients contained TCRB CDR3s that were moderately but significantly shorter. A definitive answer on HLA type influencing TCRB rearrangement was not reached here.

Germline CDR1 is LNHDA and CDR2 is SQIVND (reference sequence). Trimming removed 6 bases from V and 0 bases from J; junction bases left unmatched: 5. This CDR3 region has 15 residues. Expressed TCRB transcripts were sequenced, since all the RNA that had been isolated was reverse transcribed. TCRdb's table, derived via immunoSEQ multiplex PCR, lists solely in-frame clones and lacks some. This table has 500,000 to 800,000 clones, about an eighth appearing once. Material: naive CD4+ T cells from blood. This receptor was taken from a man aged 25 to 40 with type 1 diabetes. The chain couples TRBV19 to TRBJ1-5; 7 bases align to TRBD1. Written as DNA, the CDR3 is TGTGCCAGTAGGGACAGGCAGGGTAGCAATCAGCCCCAGCATTTT. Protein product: CASRDRQGSNQPQHF. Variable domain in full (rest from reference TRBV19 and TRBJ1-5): DGGITQSPKYLFRKEGQNVTLSCEQNLNHDAMYWYRQDPGQGLRLIYYSQIVNDFQKGDIAEGYSVSREKKESFPLTVTSAQKNPTAFYLCASRDRQGSNQPQHFGDGTRLSIL.